One T cell receptor (beta chain) is described in this entry. This sample was taken from a study of technical replicates of blood from a handful of donors. Clones were sequenced by immunoSEQ multiplex PCR, and TCRdb holds only the in-frame ones, with some missing. The sample records almost 90,000 clones, 85% to 95% being singletons. This CDR3 comprises 16 residues. V was trimmed by 6 bases and J by 4 bases, leaving 17 bases between them. In germline, CDR1 is SGHRS, CDR2 YFSETQ. This TCR was recovered from a human donor in good health. The sample taken for sequencing was T cells isolated from PBMCs. The V and J genes are TRBV5-1 and TRBJ2-6, with D possibly TRBD2 on 6 matching bases. The CDR3 coding sequence is TGCGCCAGCACCACTGCTGGGGGGACCGGGGCCAACGTCCTGACTTTC. Protein: CASTTAGGTGANVLTF.